This TCR beta chain was recorded in a study of T cell responses to AZD1222 COVID-19 vaccine. Overall study results and limits: Two doses of AZD1222 preceded a rise in Spike-specific TCR breadth and depth. At baseline, seropositivity was found in only a handful of AZD1222 recipients. Among spike-specific TCRs, nearly half reportedly target unmutated variant regions.

Germline CDR1 and CDR2: MGHRA and YSYEKL. This CDR3 region has 15 residues. Trimming removed 0 bases at V and 3 bases at J, with 8 bases between. Produced via immunoSEQ multiplex PCR; TCRdb's table is partial and in-frame only. The data hold 55,000 to 80,000 clones, with 84% observed a single time. As to this clone: Its antigen is as yet unknown.

The chain employs TRBV4-1 and TRBJ2-2; the D gene is possibly TRBD1 (5 bases). The source was peripheral blood, collected on day 0 of AZD1222 vaccination. This receptor was obtained from an adult in good health. The CDR3 DNA sequence: TGCGCCAGCAGCCAAGACAGGGCTGACACCGGGGAGCTGTTTTTT. Translation gives CASSQDRADTGELFF.